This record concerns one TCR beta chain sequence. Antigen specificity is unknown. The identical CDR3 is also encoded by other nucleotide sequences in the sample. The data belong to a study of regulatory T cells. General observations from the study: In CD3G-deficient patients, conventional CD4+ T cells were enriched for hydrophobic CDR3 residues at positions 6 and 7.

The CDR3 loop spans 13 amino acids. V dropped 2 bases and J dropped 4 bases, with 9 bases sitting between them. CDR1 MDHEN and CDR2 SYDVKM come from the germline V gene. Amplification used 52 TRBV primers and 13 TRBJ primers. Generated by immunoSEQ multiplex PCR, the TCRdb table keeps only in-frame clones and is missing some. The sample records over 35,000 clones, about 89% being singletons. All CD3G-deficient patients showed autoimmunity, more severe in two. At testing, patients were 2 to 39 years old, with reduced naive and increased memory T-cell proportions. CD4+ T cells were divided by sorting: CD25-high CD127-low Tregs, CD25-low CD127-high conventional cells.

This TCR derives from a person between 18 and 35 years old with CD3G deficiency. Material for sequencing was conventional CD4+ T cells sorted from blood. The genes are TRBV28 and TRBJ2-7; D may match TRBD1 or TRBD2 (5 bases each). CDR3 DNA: TGTGCCAGCAGTTTACAGGGACCATACGAGCAGTACTTC. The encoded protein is CASSLQGPYEQYF.